This T cell receptor (beta chain) is from a study of cytomegalovirus exposure and HLA in healthy donors. Study outcomes and limitations: Certain indistinguishable V segments, among them TRBV6-2 and TRBV6-3, were excluded. The authors later found HLA-associated TCR beta chains more clonally expanded than equally common others.

Germline CDR1 and CDR2: SEHNR and FQNEAQ (reference sequence). The CDR3 runs 12 residues. Trimming stripped 8 bases from V and 0 bases from J, with 5 bases between. About this clone: Its specificity is unknown.

Primers included in the PCR were 60 Vbeta and 13 Jbeta primers. Assay: immunoSEQ multiplex PCR; the TCRdb copy retains only in-frame clones and omits some. The sample lists about 160,000 clones, approximately 81% seen once, with 1.3% to 1.5% in the top ten. Sequencing was carried out using PBMCs. This sequence originates from a man between 18 and 35 years old in good health and CMV-seronegative. The V and J genes are TRBV7-9 and TRBJ2-1; D not resolved. The chain's CDR3 is CASFSSYNEQFF. The CDR3, as DNA: TGTGCCAGCTTTAGCTCCTACAATGAGCAGTTCTTC.